This T cell receptor beta chain was recovered during a study of blood T cell repertoires in COVID-19. Study in general: Acute-phase and convalescent COVID-19 samples originated in the United States, Italy and Spain.

Sequenced by immunoSEQ multiplex PCR; TCRdb stores in-frame clones only, minus some. The sample yields 200,000 to 250,000 clones, 85% to 90% seen once. CDR1 SGHVS and CDR2 FNYEAQ come from the germline V gene. V was pared by 1 base and J by 2 bases, with 12 bases between. This CDR3 spans 16 amino acids. Grouping used clinical history reported by participants in a survey and questionnaire. The sample comprised PBMCs or T cells enriched from blood (not recorded which). This chain uses TRBV7-6 with TRBJ1-5; maybe TRBD1 (5 bases). The source is a woman aged 18-35 years in a cohort exposed to, infected with or recovered from COVID-19 (not recorded which). The DNA for the CDR3 is TGTGCCAGCAGCTTAGTGGGGGGAGGAGGCAATCAGCCCCAGCATTTT. Protein sequence: CASSLVGGGGNQPQHF.